This TCR beta chain emerged from a study of T-cell memory formation after mild COVID-19. The CDR3 extends over 13 amino acids. Trimming pared 7 bases from V and 7 bases from J, leaving 16 bases between. Per germline, CDR1 MNHNS and CDR2 SASEGT. TCRdb re-called the 5' RACE reads through MiXCR, storing one row per CDR3 protein. The sample shows approximately 290,000 distinct CDR3 sequences, just under 20% of them seen only once. This clonotype was detected a few times. Sequenced input: PBMCs or a T cell subset sorted from them (not recorded which). This chain connects TRBV6-1 to TRBJ1-1, with D unresolved. The TCR originated in a man in his late teens or twenties who had mild COVID-19 (a few samples of this study predate the infection). Cell type and time point are not known. The CDR3 DNA reads as TGTGCCAGCAATCGAGGAGGAGGGCGTGAAGCTTTCTTT. Translated, it gives CASNRGGGREAFF.